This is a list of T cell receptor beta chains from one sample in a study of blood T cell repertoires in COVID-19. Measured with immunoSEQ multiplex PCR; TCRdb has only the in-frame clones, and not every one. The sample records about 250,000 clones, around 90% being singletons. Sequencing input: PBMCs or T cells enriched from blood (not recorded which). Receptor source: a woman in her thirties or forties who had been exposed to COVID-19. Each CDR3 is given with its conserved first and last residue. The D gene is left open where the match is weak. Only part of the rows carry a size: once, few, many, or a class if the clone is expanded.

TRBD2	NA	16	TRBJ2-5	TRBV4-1	TGCGCCAGCAGCCAAGATCTGGTTAGCGGGGGACGGACCCAGTACTTC	CASSQDLVSGGRTQYF
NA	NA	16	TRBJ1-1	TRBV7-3	TGTGCCAGCAGCTCAGGAGGGCGTTCCATGAACACTGAAGCTTTCTTT	CASSSGGRSMNTEAFF
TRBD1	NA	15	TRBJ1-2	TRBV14	TGTGCCAGCAGCCAAGCCCGGACAGGGAATTATGGCTACACCTTC	CASSQARTGNYGYTF
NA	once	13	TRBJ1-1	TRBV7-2	TGTGCCAGCAGCATCCAAATGAACACTGAAGCTTTCTTT	CASSIQMNTEAFF
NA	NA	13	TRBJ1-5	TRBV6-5	TGTGCCAGCAGCCAGGGATTCAATCAGCCCCAGCATTTT	CASSQGFNQPQHF
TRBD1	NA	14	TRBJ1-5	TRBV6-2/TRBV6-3	TGTGCCAGCAGTTCCACAGGGGACATCAAGCCCCAGCATTTT	CASSSTGDIKPQHF
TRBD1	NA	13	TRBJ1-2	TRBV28	TGTGCCAGCAGGCCGACAGGGAACTATGGCTACACCTTC	CASRPTGNYGYTF
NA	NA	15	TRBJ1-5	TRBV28	TGTGCCAGCAGTTCACCCGGGGGGGGAAATCAGCCCCAGCATTTT	CASSSPGGGNQPQHF
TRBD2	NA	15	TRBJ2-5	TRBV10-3	TGTGCCATCAGGCGAAGCGGGGGGGCGGAAGAGACCCAGTACTTC	CAIRRSGGAEETQYF
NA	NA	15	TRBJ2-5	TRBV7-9	TGTGCCAGCAGCTGGGCAGGGAAAATCCAAGAGACCCAGTACTTC	CASSWAGKIQETQYF
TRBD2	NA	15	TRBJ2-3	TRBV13	TGTGCCAGCAGCTTAACTGGCGGGGGGAAGGGTACGCAGTATTTT	CASSLTGGGKGTQYF
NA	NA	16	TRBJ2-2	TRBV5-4	TGTGCCAGCAGCTTGGGATCGGCCCGAGGGACCGGGGAGCTGTTTTTT	CASSLGSARGTGELFF
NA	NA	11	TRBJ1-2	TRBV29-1	TGCAGCGTTGTAGAGAGCTATGGCTACACCTTC	CSVVESYGYTF
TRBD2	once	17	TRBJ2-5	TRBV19	TGTGCCAGTAGTACAGGGACTAGCGGAAGGTACCAAGAGACCCAGTACTTC	CASSTGTSGRYQETQYF
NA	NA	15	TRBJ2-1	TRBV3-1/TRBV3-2	TGTGCCAGTCGCGCCAAGGCCGGGGCCGCGGGGGAGCAGTTCTTC	CASRAKAGAAGEQFF
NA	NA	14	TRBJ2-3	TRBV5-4	TGTGCCAGCAGCTTGCTACCTAGCACAGATACGCAGTATTTT	CASSLLPSTDTQYF
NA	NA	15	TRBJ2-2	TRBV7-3	TGTGCCAGCAGCTTTAGAGCGTCCCCCGGCGGGGAGCTGTTTTTT	CASSFRASPGGELFF
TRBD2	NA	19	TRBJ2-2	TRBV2	TGTGCCAGCACCTTAGGGCTAGCGGGAGGGAACCCCCCCACCGGGGAGCTGTTTTTT	CASTLGLAGGNPPTGELFF
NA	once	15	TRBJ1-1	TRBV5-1	TGTGCCAGCAGCTTATTTCTCGGACAGAACACTGAAGCTTTCTTT	CASSLFLGQNTEAFF
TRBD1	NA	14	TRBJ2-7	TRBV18	TGTGCCAGCTCACTGGACAGGAGCTCCTACGAGCAGTACTTC	CASSLDRSSYEQYF
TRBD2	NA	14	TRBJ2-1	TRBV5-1	TGCGCCAGCAGCCCCCGACTAGCGGGGGATGAGCAGTTCTTC	CASSPRLAGDEQFF
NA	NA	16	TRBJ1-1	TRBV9	TGTGCCAGCAGCGTAGGTCCGGGAATGTCGAACACTGAAGCTTTCTTT	CASSVGPGMSNTEAFF